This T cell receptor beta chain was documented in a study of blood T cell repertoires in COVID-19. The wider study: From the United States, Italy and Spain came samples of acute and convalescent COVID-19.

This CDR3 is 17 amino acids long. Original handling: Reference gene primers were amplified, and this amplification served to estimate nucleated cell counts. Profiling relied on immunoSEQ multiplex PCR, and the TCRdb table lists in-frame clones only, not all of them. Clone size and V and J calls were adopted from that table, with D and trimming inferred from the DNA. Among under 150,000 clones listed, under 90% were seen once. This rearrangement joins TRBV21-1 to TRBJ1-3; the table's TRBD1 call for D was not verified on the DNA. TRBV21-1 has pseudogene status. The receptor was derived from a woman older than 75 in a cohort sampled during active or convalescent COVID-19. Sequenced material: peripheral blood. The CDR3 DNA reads TGTGCCAGCAGCAAAAGCCGGACACCGAGCTCTGGAAACACCATATATTTT. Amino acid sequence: CASSKSRTPSSGNTIYF.